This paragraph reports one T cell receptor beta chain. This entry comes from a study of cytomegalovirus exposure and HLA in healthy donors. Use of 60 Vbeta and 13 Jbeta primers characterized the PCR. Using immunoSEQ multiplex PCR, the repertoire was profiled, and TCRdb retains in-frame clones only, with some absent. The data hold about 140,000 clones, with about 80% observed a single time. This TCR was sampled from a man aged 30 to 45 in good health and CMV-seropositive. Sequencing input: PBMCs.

The CDR3 reads CASTLEAKNIQYF. The CDR3 DNA follows: TGTGCCAGCACATTAGAGGCAAAAAACATTCAGTACTTC. The rearrangement uses TRBV6-1 and TRBJ2-4, with no clear D. From germline, CDR1 is MNHNS and CDR2 SASEGT. Trimming took 7 bases from V and 4 from J, leaving 11 bases between them. The CDR3 has 13 amino acids.